These 14 T cell receptor beta chains originate from one sample sequenced in a study of blood T cells in healthy people across ages. It was with a sample-barcoded 5' primer and a J-beta primer mix that a second PCR of roughly 7 to 11 cycles was run. TCRdb recomputed calls from the 5' RACE reads with MiXCR, one row per CDR3 protein. This sample has 650,000 to 1,000,000 distinct CDR3 sequences; 36% occur once, and the top ten carry 10% to 15%. What was sequenced was blood. The receptors here all came from a man younger than 35 in good health.

This chain links TRBV12-3 or TRBV12-4 with TRBJ2-7; 11 bases match TRBD2. V trimming: 6 bases; J trimming: 9 bases; junction bases outside the gene matches: 13. This CDR3 contains 15 residues. CDR3 sequence reads: CASRVLAGEYNGQYF. The CDR3 coding sequence is TGTGCCAGCAGGGTACTAGCGGGGGAGTACAATGGGCAGTACTTC.

This clonotype was recorded a few times. The chain employs TRBV20-1 and TRBJ2-3; a possible D gene is TRBD1 (5 bases). The CDR3 is 14 amino acids. V shed 0 bases and J shed 7 bases, with 14 bases lying between them. The germline CDR1 and CDR2 sequences are DFQATT and SNEGSKA (reference sequence). CDR3 sequence reads: CSAREGQGTNTQYF. DNA of the CDR3: TGCAGTGCTAGAGAAGGGCAGGGCACCAATACGCAGTATTTT.

This clonotype has a handful of counts. The CDR3 nucleotides are TGTGCCAGCAGCTTAGTCAAGGGGATGGATGAGCAGTTCTTC. It is translated as CASSLVKGMDEQFF. The chain employs TRBV7-6 and TRBJ2-1; TRBD1 might be the D (5 bases). Trimming left V 1 base short and J 8 bases short, with 12 bases between. CDR3 size: 14 residues. Germline V lookup: CDR1 SGHVS, CDR2 FNYEAQ.

This clonotype occurred many times. CDR3 region: CASTIRQGASSTGNSPLHF. Here the CDR3 DNA reads TGTGCCAGCACAATCAGACAGGGGGCGAGTAGTACGGGTAATTCACCCCTCCACTTT. The gene calls are TRBV2 and TRBJ1-6; 10 positions match TRBD1. The CDR3 has 19 residues. Germline V gene sequence: CDR1 SNHLY, CDR2 FYNNEI. V lost 7 bases, J lost 6 bases, and 18 bases stayed unmatched.

This sequence joins TRBV20-1 and TRBJ1-2; unclear D gene. V was pared by 5 bases and J by 0 bases, with 7 bases between. The CDR3 runs 12 residues. The germline V gene has CDR1 DFQATT and CDR2 SNEGSKA (reference sequence). The CDR3 DNA reads TGCAGTGCTCCCAGTACTAACTATGGCTACACCTTC. Protein sequence: CSAPSTNYGYTF.

The chain employs TRBV4-3 and TRBJ2-7; D is perhaps TRBD2 (7 bases). Matching the DNA end better, TRBJ2-5 makes the J call doubtful. Germline V gene sequence: CDR1 LGHNA, CDR2 YSLEER. CDR3 length equals 16 residues. CDR3 protein: CASSQDEGGAVETQYF. The DNA of the CDR3 is TGCGCCAGCAGCCAAGATGAGGGGGGGGCGGTGGAGACCCAGTACTTC.

The chain employs TRBV4-2 and TRBJ1-5; D gene unclear. Germline V gene lookup returns CDR1 LGHNA and CDR2 YNFKEQ. The CDR3 totals 15 residues. The V gene lost 0 bases and the J gene lost 5 bases, with 11 bases spanning the gap. CDR3 protein: CASSQDLTAYQPQHF. CDR3 nucleotide sequence: TGTGCCAGCAGCCAAGATCTCACAGCCTATCAGCCCCAGCATTTT.

The chain recombines TRBV13 with TRBJ1-1, with a tentative D call TRBD1 (5 bases). The ends were cut back, 5 bases at V and 4 bases at J, with 11 bases in the middle. Germline CDR1 PRHDT, CDR2 FYEKMQ (reference sequence). The CDR3 spans 13 residues. In nucleotides, the CDR3 is TGTGCCAGCAGCGCGGGGGTTGGCACTGAAGCTTTCTTT. Translation gives CASSAGVGTEAFF.

This clonotype has only one observation. The V and J genes are TRBV7-2 and TRBJ1-5, with 8 bases that match TRBD1. Germline CDR1 is SGHTA and CDR2 is FQGNSA. After removal of 11 bases from V and 6 bases from J, the junction contained 15 bases not matched to a gene. This CDR3 region has 15 residues. CDR3 nucleotide sequence: TGTGCCTCCTCGAGGTTTACAGGGGGAGGTCAGCCCCAGCATTTT. Translated: CASSRFTGGGQPQHF. The whole variable domain, filled in from reference TRBV7-2 and TRBJ1-5, reads GAGVSQSPSNKVTEKGKDVELRCDPISGHTALYWYRQSLGQGLEFLIYFQGNSAPDKSGLPSDRFSAERTGGSVSTLTIQRTQQEDSAVYLCASSRFTGGGQPQHFGDGTRLSIL.

CDR3 sequence reads: CASTKGLRGSTDTQYF. The CDR3 nucleotides read TGTGCCAGCACCAAGGGGCTCCGGGGGAGCACAGATACGCAGTATTTT. This chain links TRBV6-6 with TRBJ2-3; the D gene is possibly TRBD2 (6 bases). CDR3 length: 16 amino acids. V lost 7 bases and J 0 bases, leaving 17 bases between the germline ends. CDR1 and CDR2 (germline): MNHNY, SVGAGI (reference sequence).

This clonotype appeared a few times. The chain couples TRBV12-5 to TRBJ1-5; D not certain. The CDR3 is 13 residues long. Germline CDR1 reads LGHNT; CDR2 reads FRNRAP. V lost 6 bases, J lost 7 bases, and 13 bases lay in between. CDR3 nucleotide sequence: TGTGCTAGTGGGGACGGGGTAGGCCAGCCCCAGCATTTT. Amino acids: CASGDGVGQPQHF.

This rearrangement joins TRBV20-1 to TRBJ1-6; 9 bases are a match to TRBD1. The germline V gene encodes CDR1 DFQATT and CDR2 SNEGSKA (reference sequence). The CDR3 runs 16 residues. Unmatched junction bases numbered 8, after V lost 6 bases and J lost 2 bases. The DNA for the CDR3 is TGCAGTGCAGCCGACAGGGGGTTCCCCTATAATTCACCCCTCCACTTT. Translating it yields CSAADRGFPYNSPLHF.

The gene calls are TRBV20-1 and TRBJ1-5, with 7 bases matching TRBD1. The CDR3 has 14 residues. Germline CDR1 and CDR2: DFQATT and SNEGSKA (reference sequence). V shed 7 bases and J 2 bases; nucleotides not matched to a gene: 8. The CDR3 spells CSVKDRQGNQPQHF. In DNA form, the CDR3 reads TGCAGTGTAAAGGACAGGCAGGGCAATCAGCCCCAGCATTTT.

The table lists this clonotype with a few counts. This rearrangement joins TRBV12-3 or TRBV12-4 to TRBJ1-2; 11 bases align to TRBD1. V dropped 5 bases and J dropped 10; count of bases not matched to a gene: 6. The CDR3 length is 13 residues. CDR3 amino acids: CASSTRDRGIYTF. The CDR3, as DNA: TGTGCCAGCAGTACCCGGGACAGGGGGATCTACACCTTC.